The entry below describes one TCR beta chain. This clone was counted only a few times. No antigen is known for it. Base qualities were left out, and no much larger clone turns up one base away. The record originates from a study of cytomegalovirus exposure and HLA in healthy donors (dated by TCRdb to about 2017). Concerning the study at large: An earlier analysis of approximately 590 of the donors reported 250 to 300 Gb of sequence data and 100 million to 140 million unique TCR beta sequences from approximately 180 million T cells. A later analysis re-analyzed previously published TCR beta repertoires from 500 to 700 donors and added high-resolution HLA genotyping to study TCR occurrence patterns. Every discovery cohort repertoire had been produced on one sequencing platform. Among about 370 genotyped donors of the cohort, an average of roughly 230,000 unique TCR beta nucleotide sequences was sequenced per donor, of which 15% to 20% were non-productive. The study aimed to test whether signatures of past pathogen exposure could be identified by cataloging public T cell receptors. The genetic ancestry cluster associated with self-reported Caucasian donors included about four fifths of the 398 genotyped donors. A later genetic analysis took genome-wide SNP genotypes for 398 of the 666 donors and used that subset as a discovery cohort. In the later analysis, no new phenotypic data were used to find candidate immune exposures; instead, reliance was placed on TCR beta sequences and their occurrence across donors. Donor age, sex, ethnicity and CMV serostatus were collected together with the repertoire data. Both class I and class II loci were covered by HLA typing, at four-digit resolution. To predict cytomegalovirus infection status, the study brought together high-throughput TCR immunosequencing, statistical association of individual TCRs with disease status, and machine learning. Using immunosequencing, the study profiled T cell repertoires from fewer than 850 subjects and related those repertoires to cytomegalovirus serostatus. An earlier analysis of 450 to 750 of the donors used high-throughput TCR beta sequencing to judge whether each TCR beta V gene segment behaved as functional or pseudogenic. Roughly five DR-DQ haplotypes were treated as single units for association and clustering because of strong linkage in the cohort. An early release covering roughly 640 HLA-typed donors comprised about 290 gigabases of sequencing data and approximately 80 million unique TCR sequences. Besides the first cohort of under 700 subjects, a separate validation cohort made up of 120 different subjects was used. Typing coverage varied by locus: about 629-640 donors for A, B, C, DRB1 and DQB1; some 520 for DQA1; more than 600 for DPA1; around 450 for DPB1. What the research found in general, with its limitations: A later analysis found that most CMV-associated TCR beta chains appeared HLA-restricted, with HLA associations seemingly driven largely by CMV exposure. Cytomegalovirus status was reported to be diagnosed by the classifier with high specificity and sensitivity in both the original and validation cohorts. In a later analysis, the rate of TCR association differed among HLA loci, with DRB1 alleles having the most associated TCRs and HLA-C alleles having the fewest. The authors suggested that the approach could potentially be extended to other disease states and immunological phenotypes. Roughly uniform sequencing depth across donors was assumed in presence/absence analyses, although this assumption may not hold. Compared with the 666-donor mean, donors in an Asian-associated ancestry cluster had fewer N-insertions in productive TCRs, according to a later genetic analysis. When HLA alleles, especially DR and DQ, strongly co-occurred, attributing TCR associations to individual alleles was difficult. In a later analysis, HLA-associated TCR beta chains were found to be more clonally expanded and to have lower generation probabilities than equally common non-associated chains. A later analysis reported that several top co-occurrence clusters appeared linked to parvovirus B19, influenza, CMV and Epstein-Barr virus. The only immune exposure information available for the cohort was CMV serostatus. Because HLA typing was missing for some donors at each locus, association tests included only the typed subset. The study listed 164 TCR beta chains as associated with cytomegalovirus. A later genetic analysis associated a missense DCLRE1C variant with V-gene and J-gene trimming of TCR beta chains, and an independent cohort replicated the association. Broadly in line with IMGT annotations, most TCR beta V segments showed up in productive rearrangements about 87% or about 30% of the time in an earlier analysis of approximately 640 of the donors. Most TCR sequences were seen in very few donors, while some public TCRs were found in many individuals. A further reported finding was that TCR beta sequences accurately predicted the HLA-A and HLA-B alleles for most subjects in the first cohort. A few of the identified cytomegalovirus-associated TCR beta chains were confirmed in vitro to be specific for cytomegalovirus antigens. Only TCR beta chains were sequenced in this cohort, and the absence of alpha or paired-chain data limited detectable features. In a later analysis, 15,000 to 20,000 TCR beta sequences were associated with specific HLA alleles at a false discovery rate of 0.05. A cluster of highly shared sequence variants was judged likely to represent a technical artifact of the sequencing pipeline. Correlated functional status among segregating V segments might be attributable to linkage disequilibrium, but an unknown experimental factor could not be ruled out. Over 15 rarely observed V segments, including chromosome 9 orphons, were excluded from the earlier analysis of approximately 500 of the donors because counts were too low.

Library preparation used the immunoSEQ multiplex PCR assay. A mixture of 60 forward primers for TCR Vbeta segments and 13 reverse primers for TCR Jbeta segments was used in the multiplex PCR. The CDR3 region of rearranged TCR beta genes was amplified from genomic DNA with a multiplex PCR assay. The amplified TCR beta libraries were sequenced on the Illumina HiSeq System as 87-base-pair reads. Turning to the authors' computational methods: In a later analysis, 80 million or so unique TCR beta chains were counted across the roughly 610 repertoires, and about 9.9 million of these chains were shared by at least two donors. A nearest-neighbor algorithm error-corrected the raw reads and collapsed the reads into unique sequences, merging closely related sequences to remove PCR and sequencing errors. CDR3 sequences were aligned to IMGT reference sequences to assign V, D and J gene segments. For a sequence to be retained, a match of at least six nucleotides was required to both a V gene segment and a J gene segment. A rearrangement counted as productive if the CDR3 had no stop codons and remained in frame with V and J, and every other rearrangement counted as non-productive. Following IMGT convention, CDR3 was defined as the stretch from the second conserved V-encoded cysteine to the conserved J-encoded phenylalanine. The earlier analysis of a few hundred of the donors excluded sequences that lacked an unambiguous match to a single V gene segment. An earlier analysis of 500 to 700 of the donors classified V segments as functional when productive rearrangements were above 56.7% and as segregating when the standard deviation between donors was above 5%. To diagnose cytomegalovirus status from the catalog of TCR beta chain sequences, a statistical classification framework was built. V and J gene assignment, in a later analysis, came from comparing TCR nucleotide sequences with IMGT/GENE-DB human TR gene sequences. Using the TCRdist pipeline, a later analysis assigned CDR3 sequences along with most-parsimonious VDJ recombination scenarios. In a later analysis, every TCR beta chain was defined by the combination of its CDR3 amino acid sequence and its V-gene family, and reads without a unique V-gene family were dropped. In a later analysis, fewer than 650 highly shared, low-generation-probability nucleotide sequences were removed to address suspected cross-contamination and a sequencing artifact. In a later analysis, a clonal expansion index for each public chain was calculated from normalized within-repertoire ranks of inferred template counts. Generation probabilities in a later analysis came from a VDJ recombination model fitted to out-of-frame rearrangements, and those results were checked against IGoR. Hypergeometric tests were used in a later analysis to score TCR-TCR, TCR-HLA and TCR-CMV co-occurrence, with a repertoire-size bias correction applied to the TCR pairs. In a later analysis, false discovery rates were estimated by permuting HLA or CMV assignments 20 times. In a later analysis, co-occurring TCRs were grouped using DBSCAN, with TCRdist sequence similarity added in when clustering inside HLA-allele-positive subsets. Co-occurrence clustering excluded repertoires with fewer than 30,000 or more than 120,000 public chains, plus five with anomalous nucleotide sharing. Entries here come from immuneACCESS through TCRdb and include only in-frame sequences with V and J called. Some clones fail to appear in such tables; in the studies checked, an unresolved V gene covers under half of the shortfall, and the cause of the remainder is unknown. V, J and clone size derive from that table, while D and trimming were established from the DNA sequence. For this sample there are under 140,000 clones; about 86% appear just once. In total, the top ten clones hold about 1.7% of the sample.

The cohort was made up of around 720 healthy bone marrow donors. At the time of sampling, every cohort member was nominally healthy, though immune exposures that went unrecorded were likely present. The donor was CMV seronegative and was included in the group of about 350 seronegative cohort members. Every donor gave a peripheral blood sample, and the peripheral blood mononuclear cells from that sample were used for TCR beta sequencing. Genomic DNA extraction from the blood cell samples was performed with the Qiagen DNeasy Blood Extraction Kit. The material sequenced was PBMCs. The sequence derives from a man in his forties in good health and CMV-seronegative.

This receptor carries the CDR3 CASSQQGSMAFF. The DNA sequence reads TGTGCCAGCAGCCAACAGGGTTCGATGGCTTTCTTT. The receptor chain draws on TRBV7-9 and TRBJ1-1, and the D gene may be TRBD1, 6 bases matching. The germline V gene (reference sequence) sets CDR1 to SEHNR and CDR2 to FQNEAQ. At the junction V is shortened by 5 bases and J by 11 bases, with 15 bases in between. The CDR3 contains 12 residues, cysteine and phenylalanine counted. Only the CDR3 DNA is retained, 36 bases long and in frame from the first base. Here the CDR3 is joined to the reference TRBV7-9 and TRBJ1-1 genes, and the full variable domain is: DTGVSQNPRHKITKRGQNVTFRCDPISEHNRLYWYRQTLGQGPEFLTYFQNEAQLEKSRLLSDRFSAERPKGSFSTLEIQRTEQGDSAMYLCASSQQGSMAFFGQGTRLTVV.